These 28 T cell receptor beta chains came from one sample sequenced in a study of shared clonotypes between healthy human individuals. Using immunoSEQ multiplex PCR, the repertoire was profiled, and TCRdb retains in-frame clones only, with some absent. The sample holds under 1 million clones, approximately 97% seen once. Naive CD8 populations comprised CD45RO-negative cells positively selected for CCR7, excluding terminally differentiated effector memory CD45RA+ cells. Material: naive CD8+ T cells sorted from blood. The receptors stem from a man aged 25 to 45 in good health.

The chain employs TRBV19 and TRBJ1-2; 9 bases are a match to TRBD1. The germline V gene encodes CDR1 LNHDA and CDR2 SQIVND (reference sequence). The CDR3 covers 15 residues. Trimming removed 3 bases from V and 2 bases from J; junction bases left unmatched: 4. The DNA for the CDR3 is TGTGCCAGTAGTATCCTCGGACAGGGGAACTATGGCTACACCTTC. Translating it yields CASSILGQGNYGYTF.

The rearrangement uses TRBV12-5 and TRBJ1-2; D may be TRBD1 (6 bases). CDR1 LGHNT and CDR2 FRNRAP come from the germline V gene. With 4 bases removed from V and 6 bases from J, the gap between germline ends came to 12 bases. CDR3 size: 13 residues. DNA for the CDR3: TGTGCTAGTGGTTCTTACAGGGACCATGGCTACACCTTC. It codes for CASGSYRDHGYTF.

J is TRBJ2-5 and V is TRBV5-1; no firm D call. Trimming removed 4 bases from V and 3 bases from J, with 16 bases in between. The CDR3 runs to 15 residues. CDR1 and CDR2 (germline): SGHRS, YFSETQ. The CDR3 reads CASSPRRGSEETQYF. In DNA, the CDR3 is TGCGCCAGCAGCCCCCGGAGAGGATCTGAAGAGACCCAGTACTTC.

J is TRBJ2-7 and V is TRBV19; D might be TRBD2 (5 bases). Germline V CDR1 and CDR2: LNHDA, SQIVND (reference sequence). V was shortened by 5 bases and J by 0 bases, with 14 bases between the two germline ends. This CDR3 is 15 amino acids long. The CDR3 here is CASSPARDSSYEQYF. The CDR3 region has the DNA TGTGCCAGTAGTCCGGCGAGGGATAGCTCCTACGAGCAGTACTTC. Combining the CDR3 with reference TRBV19 and TRBJ2-7 gives the whole variable domain DGGITQSPKYLFRKEGQNVTLSCEQNLNHDAMYWYRQDPGQGLRLIYYSQIVNDFQKGDIAEGYSVSREKKESFPLTVTSAQKNPTAFYLCASSPARDSSYEQYFGPGTRLTVT.

In this sample, this clone turned up a few times. V is TRBV9 and J is TRBJ2-1, with 12 bases fitting TRBD1. CDR3 length: 15 residues. Germline V gene sequence: CDR1 SGDLS, CDR2 YYNGEE. Trimming at V came to 6 bases and at J to 7 bases, leaving 8 bases not matched to a gene. CDR3 protein: CASTERDRGPNEQFF. DNA for the CDR3: TGTGCCAGCACCGAACGGGACAGGGGGCCGAATGAGCAGTTCTTC.

The chain employs TRBV6-6 and TRBJ2-1, with 8 bases lining up with TRBD1. Germline CDR1 and CDR2: MNHNY and SVGAGI (reference sequence). CDR3 length: 13 amino acids. V shed 10 bases, J shed 5 bases, and the junction held 7 bases outside the gene matches. The DNA of the CDR3 is TGTGCCACGGGGACAGGTATAAACAATGAGCAGTTCTTC. Its protein product is CATGTGINNEQFF.

The genes are TRBV7-3 and TRBJ2-7; TRBD1 aligns across 9 bases. The V segment lost 6 bases and the J segment 3 bases; nucleotides outside the gene matches: 6. Germline lookup yields CDR1 SGHTA and CDR2 FQGTGA. The CDR3 runs to 14 residues. The CDR3 bases are TGTGCCAGCAGTCTCGGGGGACAGGGCTACGAGCAGTACTTC. It translates to CASSLGGQGYEQYF.

The chain joins TRBV10-1 to TRBJ2-7, with D possibly being TRBD2 (5 bases). Deletions cut 5 bases from V and 3 bases from J, with 11 bases between. CDR3 length: 13 amino acids. The germline V gene has CDR1 WNHNN and CDR2 SYGVQD (reference sequence). The CDR3 nucleotides read TGCGCCAGCAGTCCCGGGATTAGCTACGAGCAGTACTTC. As protein: CASSPGISYEQYF.

The count of this clone is one. This chain connects TRBV6-5 to TRBJ1-2, with TRBD1 as a possible D gene (5 bases). Germline lookup yields CDR1 MNHEY and CDR2 SVGAGI. Trimming removed 5 bases at V and 6 bases at J, with 10 bases between. This CDR3 is 12 amino acids long. The CDR3 nucleotides read TGTGCCAGCAGTCCCGGGACGGATGGCTACACCTTC. It specifies CASSPGTDGYTF.

The chain is built from TRBV2 and TRBJ2-2; no clear D. The length of the CDR3 is 14 residues. Deletions cut 2 bases from V and 5 bases from J, with 9 bases between. Germline V lookup: CDR1 SNHLY, CDR2 FYNNEI. The CDR3 DNA reads TGTGCCAGCAGTGAAAGGCCTGGGACCGGGGAGCTGTTTTTT. It encodes CASSERPGTGELFF.

The V gene is TRBV29-1, the J gene TRBJ2-3; D is perhaps TRBD1 or TRBD2 (6 bases each). CDR3 size: 16 residues. With 4 bases removed from V and 0 bases from J, the gap between germline ends came to 17 bases. Germline-derived CDR1 and CDR2 are SQVTM and ANQGSEA. CDR3 residues: CSVAGLKGVSTDTQYF. The CDR3, as DNA: TGCAGCGTTGCGGGACTGAAGGGGGTTAGCACAGATACGCAGTATTTT.

Of note for this clone: The same CDR3 can be traced to other DNA sequences in this sample. The chain employs TRBV6-5 and TRBJ2-1; possibly TRBD2 for D (6 bases). The germline V gene encodes CDR1 MNHEY and CDR2 SVGAGI. The V and J ends lost 0 bases and 9 bases respectively, with 6 bases between them. CDR3 length: 12 residues. The CDR3 sequence: CASSYSRGEQFF. The DNA for the CDR3 is TGTGCCAGCAGTTACTCGCGGGGTGAGCAGTTCTTC.

J is TRBJ2-3 and V is TRBV18; TRBD1 is a possible D gene (5 bases). The CDR3 consists of 15 residues. Trimming shortened V by 3 bases and J by 2 bases, and 12 bases separated the two germline ends. Germline V CDR1 and CDR2: KGHSH, LQKENI. CDR3 residues: CASSPRAWDTDTQYF. As DNA, the CDR3 is TGTGCCAGCTCACCCAGGGCTTGGGACACAGATACGCAGTATTTT.

The chain combines TRBV28 with TRBJ1-1; D is uncertain. Germline lookup yields CDR1 MDHEN and CDR2 SYDVKM. The CDR3 spans 13 residues. Trimming pared 3 bases from V and 0 bases from J, leaving 5 bases between. The CDR3 coding sequence is TGTGCCAGCAGTTTCCTGGTGAACACTGAAGCTTTCTTT. The encoded protein is CASSFLVNTEAFF.

The gene calls are TRBV29-1 and TRBJ2-2; D remains ambiguous. Trimming stripped 3 bases from V and 6 bases from J, with 5 bases between. CDR1 is SQVTM and CDR2 is ANQGSEA in the germline V gene. This CDR3 spans 11 amino acids. The CDR3 region has the DNA TGCAGCGTTGAGTGGGCCGGGGAGCTGTTTTTT. Translating it yields CSVEWAGELFF.

The chain couples TRBV29-1 to TRBJ2-2; unclear D gene. The V end was cut by 4 bases, the J end by 3 bases, with 15 bases between. Germline loops: CDR1 SQVTM, CDR2 ANQGSEA. The CDR3 is 15 amino acids. CDR3 sequence reads: CSVAILRSDTGELFF. The CDR3 coding sequence is TGCAGCGTTGCCATTCTCAGATCCGACACCGGGGAGCTGTTTTTT.

As concerns this clone: The junction differs from germline at one of its ends, possibly a read error. This sequence joins TRBV9 and TRBJ1-2; TRBD1 is a possible D gene (5 bases). The CDR3 contains 12 residues. CDR1 is SGDLS and CDR2 is YYNGEE in the germline V gene. The CDR3 loop is CASTKEGHLIFF. The CDR3 DNA is TGTGCCAGCACCAAGGAGGGGCACCTTATCTTCTTC.

The gene calls are TRBV9 and TRBJ1-1; D is possibly TRBD1 (6 bases). The CDR3 covers 14 residues. V lost 4 bases and J lost 3, with 13 bases in between. Germline CDR1 reads SGDLS; CDR2 reads YYNGEE. CDR3 sequence reads: CASSPRTVDTEAFF. The CDR3 nucleotides are TGTGCCAGCAGCCCGCGGACAGTTGACACTGAAGCTTTCTTT.

The V call is TRBV5-4, the J call TRBJ2-2; TRBD2 agrees at 7 bases. Germline assignment: CDR1 SGHNT and CDR2 YYREEE (reference sequence). V lost 4 bases, J lost 6 bases, and 3 bases stayed unmatched. This CDR3 spans 13 amino acids. In nucleotides, the CDR3 is TGTGCCAGCAGCCCCGGACTAGCCGGGGAGCTGTTTTTT. It codes for CASSPGLAGELFF.

The gene calls are TRBV5-1 and TRBJ2-7; 8 nucleotides agree with TRBD2. Germline CDR1 reads SGHRS; CDR2 reads YFSETQ. With V trimmed by 7 bases and J by 1 base, 10 bases remained unmatched. This CDR3 is 15 amino acids long. CDR3 DNA sequence: TGCGCCAGCGCGGGGGGAGCGGGACCTTCCTACGAGCAGTACTTC. This encodes CASAGGAGPSYEQYF. Filled out from reference TRBV5-1 and TRBJ2-7, the complete variable domain reads KAGVTQTPRYLIKTRGQQVTLSCSPISGHRSVSWYQQTPGQGLQFLFEYFSETQRNKGNFPGRFSGRQFSNSRSEMNVSTLELGDSALYLCASAGGAGPSYEQYFGPGTRLTVT.

The chain employs TRBV7-9 and TRBJ2-7; 7 bases line up with TRBD2. The CDR3 extends over 15 amino acids. With V trimmed by 2 bases and J by 4 bases, 8 bases remained unmatched. The germline CDR1 and CDR2 sequences are SEHNR and FQNEAQ (reference sequence). CDR3 coding DNA: TGTGCCAGCAGCTTACGGGAGGCCCCAGGATACGAGCAGTACTTC. Protein product: CASSLREAPGYEQYF.

CDR3 region: CASSPSTEQFF. CDR3 sequence (DNA): TGTGCCAGTAGTCCGAGCACCGAGCAGTTCTTC. The chain carries TRBV19 and TRBJ2-1; D is uncertain. V lost 5 bases, J lost 10 bases, and 9 bases lay in between. The CDR3 loop spans 11 amino acids. From germline, CDR1 is LNHDA and CDR2 SQIVND (reference sequence).

The count of this clone is one. The rearrangement uses TRBV29-1 and TRBJ2-1; D remains ambiguous. CDR1 is SQVTM, CDR2 ANQGSEA, per germline. Between the trimmed V and J ends, which lost 0 bases and 4 bases, there was a span of 10 bases. This CDR3 has 14 residues. In nucleotides, the CDR3 is TGCAGCGTTGAAGATTTGGCGGAGTACAATGAGCAGTTCTTC. Translated, it gives CSVEDLAEYNEQFF.

The chain employs TRBV7-9 and TRBJ2-7; D may correspond to TRBD1 or TRBD2 (5 bases each). V lost 3 bases and J 0 bases, leaving 12 bases between the germline ends. Germline CDR1 and CDR2: SEHNR and FQNEAQ (reference sequence). The CDR3 runs to 15 residues. The DNA of the CDR3 is TGTGCCAGCAGCTTTTACGGGGACGACTCCTACGAGCAGTACTTC. This sequence encodes CASSFYGDDSYEQYF.

This clone was detected once. The V call is TRBV15, the J call TRBJ2-3; D possibly corresponds to TRBD2 (6 bases). V was clipped by 10 bases and J by 4 bases, with 15 bases between them. CDR1 is LNHNV, CDR2 YYDKDF, per germline (reference sequence). This CDR3 contains 13 residues. The CDR3 sequence: CASRELVADTQYF. The DNA of the CDR3 is TGTGCCAGCCGGGAGTTGGTCGCAGATACGCAGTATTTT.

This clone was observed a single time. The chain carries TRBV5-5 and TRBJ1-5; D uncertain. This CDR3 contains 16 residues. The germline V gene has CDR1 SGHKS and CDR2 YYEKEE (reference sequence). The germline V and J ends were trimmed by 2 bases and 0 bases, with 12 bases remaining between them. CDR3 sequence: CASSFKENLSNQPQHF. The CDR3 DNA sequence: TGTGCCAGCAGCTTCAAGGAGAACCTTAGCAATCAGCCCCAGCATTTT. The variable domain in full, with the rest retrieved from reference TRBV5-5 and TRBJ1-5, is DAGVTQSPTHLIKTRGQQVTLRCSPISGHKSVSWYQQVLGQGPQFIFQYYEKEERGRGNFPDRFSARQFPNYSSELNVNALLLGDSALYLCASSFKENLSNQPQHFGDGTRLSIL.

V and J are TRBV7-2 and TRBJ2-1, with D possibly matching TRBD2 (6 bases). This CDR3 has 14 residues. From germline, CDR1 is SGHTA and CDR2 FQGNSA. V gave up 6 bases and J gave up 4 bases, with 13 bases separating them. The CDR3 region is CASSLTREYNEQFF. CDR3 DNA: TGTGCCAGCAGTCTAACCCGGGAGTACAATGAGCAGTTCTTC.

The chain has TRBV4-1 and TRBJ2-1; D is tentatively TRBD1 or TRBD2 (6 bases each). Germline CDR1 MGHRA, CDR2 YSYEKL. The CDR3 length is 17 residues. V dropped 0 bases and J dropped 3 bases, with 15 bases sitting between them. The CDR3 DNA sequence: TGCGCCAGCAGCCAAGATCCGTCGGGGGCTAACTACAATGAGCAGTTCTTC. This codes for CASSQDPSGANYNEQFF.